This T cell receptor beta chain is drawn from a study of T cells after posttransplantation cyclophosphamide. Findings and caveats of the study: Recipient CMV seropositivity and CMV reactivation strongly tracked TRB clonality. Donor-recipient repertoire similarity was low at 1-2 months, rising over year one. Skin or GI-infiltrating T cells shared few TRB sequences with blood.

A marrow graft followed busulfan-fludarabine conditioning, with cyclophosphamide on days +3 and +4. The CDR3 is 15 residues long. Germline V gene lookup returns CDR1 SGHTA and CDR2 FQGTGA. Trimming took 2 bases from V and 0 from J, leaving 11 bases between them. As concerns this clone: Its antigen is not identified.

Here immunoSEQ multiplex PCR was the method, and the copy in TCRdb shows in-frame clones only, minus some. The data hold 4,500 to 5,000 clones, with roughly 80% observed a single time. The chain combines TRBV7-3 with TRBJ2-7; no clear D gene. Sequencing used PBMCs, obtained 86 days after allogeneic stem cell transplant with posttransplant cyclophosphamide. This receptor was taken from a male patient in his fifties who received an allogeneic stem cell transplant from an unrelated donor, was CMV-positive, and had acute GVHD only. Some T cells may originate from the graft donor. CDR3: CASSLGASSSYEQYF. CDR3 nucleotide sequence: TGTGCCAGCAGCTTAGGAGCGTCCAGCTCCTACGAGCAGTACTTC.